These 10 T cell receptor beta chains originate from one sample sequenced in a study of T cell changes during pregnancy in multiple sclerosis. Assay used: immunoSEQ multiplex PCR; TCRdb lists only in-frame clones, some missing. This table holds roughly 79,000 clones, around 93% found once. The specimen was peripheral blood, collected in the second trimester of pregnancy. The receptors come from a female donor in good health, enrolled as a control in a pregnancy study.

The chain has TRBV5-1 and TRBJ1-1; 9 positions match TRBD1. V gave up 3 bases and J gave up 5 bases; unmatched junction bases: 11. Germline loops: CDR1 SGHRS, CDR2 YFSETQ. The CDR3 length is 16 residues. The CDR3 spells CASSSPGTGLGTEAFF. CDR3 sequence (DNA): TGCGCCAGCAGCTCACCCGGGACAGGGCTCGGGACTGAAGCTTTCTTT. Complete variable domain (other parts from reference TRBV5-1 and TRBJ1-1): KAGVTQTPRYLIKTRGQQVTLSCSPISGHRSVSWYQQTPGQGLQFLFEYFSETQRNKGNFPGRFSGRQFSNSRSEMNVSTLELGDSALYLCASSSPGTGLGTEAFFGQGTRLTVV.

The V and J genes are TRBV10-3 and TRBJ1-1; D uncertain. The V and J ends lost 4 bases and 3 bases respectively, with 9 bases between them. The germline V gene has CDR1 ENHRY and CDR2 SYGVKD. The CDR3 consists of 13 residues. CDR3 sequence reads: CAISGEGHTEAFF. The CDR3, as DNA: TGTGCCATCAGTGGGGAGGGCCACACTGAAGCTTTCTTT.

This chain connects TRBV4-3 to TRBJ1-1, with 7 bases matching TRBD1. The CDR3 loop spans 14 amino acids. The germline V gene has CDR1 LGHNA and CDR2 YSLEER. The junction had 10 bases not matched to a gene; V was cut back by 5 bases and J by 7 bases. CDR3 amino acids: CASSFGQAAGEAFF. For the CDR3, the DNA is TGCGCCAGCAGCTTTGGACAGGCGGCGGGTGAAGCTTTCTTT.

Here the CDR3 DNA reads TGTGCCACTGCGCGGGCAGGGAACACTGAAGCTTTCTTT. Its translation: CATARAGNTEAFF. The chain recombines TRBV19 with TRBJ1-1, with D unresolved. The CDR3 runs 13 residues. V gave up 10 bases and J gave up 1 base, with 13 bases separating them. CDR1 is LNHDA and CDR2 is SQIVND in the germline V gene (reference sequence).

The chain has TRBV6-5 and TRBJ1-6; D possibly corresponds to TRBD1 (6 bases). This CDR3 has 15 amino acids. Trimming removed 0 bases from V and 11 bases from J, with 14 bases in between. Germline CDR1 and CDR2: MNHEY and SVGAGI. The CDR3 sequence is CASSYSGQASTPLHF. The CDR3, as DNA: TGTGCCAGCAGTTACTCGGGACAAGCATCAACACCCCTCCACTTT.

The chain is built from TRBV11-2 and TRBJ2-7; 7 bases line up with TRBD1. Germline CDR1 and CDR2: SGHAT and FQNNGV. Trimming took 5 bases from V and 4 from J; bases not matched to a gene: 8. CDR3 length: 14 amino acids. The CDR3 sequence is CASSIAGTVYEQYF. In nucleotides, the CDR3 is TGTGCCAGCAGCATCGCCGGGACAGTTTACGAGCAGTACTTC. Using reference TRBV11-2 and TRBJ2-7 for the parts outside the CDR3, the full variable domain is EAGVAQSPRYKIIEKRQSVAFWCNPISGHATLYWYQQILGQGPKLLIQFQNNGVVDDSQLPKDRFSAERLKGVDSTLKIQPAKLEDSAVYLCASSIAGTVYEQYFGPGTRLTVT.

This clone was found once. CDR3 region: CAWTSSRTSGGSSYNEQFF. The CDR3 nucleotides are TGTGCCTGGACATCTTCCCGGACTAGCGGGGGGAGCTCCTACAATGAGCAGTTCTTC. J is TRBJ2-1 and V is TRBV30; 14 nucleotides line up with TRBD2. V dropped 4 bases and J dropped 0; count of bases not matched to a gene: 11. The germline V gene has CDR1 GTSNPN and CDR2 SVGIG (reference sequence). The CDR3 has 19 amino acids.

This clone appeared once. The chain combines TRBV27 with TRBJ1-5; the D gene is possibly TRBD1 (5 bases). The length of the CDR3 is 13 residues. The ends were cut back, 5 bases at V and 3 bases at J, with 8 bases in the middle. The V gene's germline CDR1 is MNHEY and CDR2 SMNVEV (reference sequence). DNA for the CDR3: TGTGCCAGCAGTCGACAGAACAATCAGCCCCAGCATTTT. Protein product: CASSRQNNQPQHF.

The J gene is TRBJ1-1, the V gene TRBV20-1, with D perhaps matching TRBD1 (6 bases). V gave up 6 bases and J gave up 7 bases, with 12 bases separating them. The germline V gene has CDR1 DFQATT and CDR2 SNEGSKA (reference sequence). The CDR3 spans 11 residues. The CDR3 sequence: CSAPWGLEAFF. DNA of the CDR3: TGCAGTGCCCCATGGGGGCTTGAAGCTTTCTTT.

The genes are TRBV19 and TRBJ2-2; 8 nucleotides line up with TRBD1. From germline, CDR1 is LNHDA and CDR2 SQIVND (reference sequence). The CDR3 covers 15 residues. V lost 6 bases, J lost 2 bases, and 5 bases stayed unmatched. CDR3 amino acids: CASRGQVTNTGELFF. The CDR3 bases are TGTGCCAGTAGGGGACAGGTTACTAACACCGGGGAGCTGTTTTTT.